This record looks at one T cell receptor beta chain sequence and its context. Its antigen is unknown. This sample also contains other DNA sequences that code for the same CDR3. This sample stems from a study of cytomegalovirus exposure and HLA in healthy donors. This PCR relied on a set of 60 Vbeta primers and 13 Jbeta primers. In the authors' methods: Roughly 11 million shared chains were among the roughly 78 million unique TCR beta chains that a later analysis counted. Libraries were prepared by immunoSEQ multiplex PCR; TCRdb keeps only in-frame clonotypes and omits some of them. That table furnishes V, J and clone size, whereas the DNA furnished D and trimming. Of over 120,000 clones listed, around 78% were seen once; the top ten hold approximately 2.5%. Study outcomes and limitations: A missense DCLRE1C variant was associated with V- and J-gene trimming of TCR beta chains in a later analysis, and an independent cohort replicated the association. At a 0.05 false discovery rate, a later analysis found roughly 17,000 TCR beta sequences to be associated with HLA alleles. Some public TCRs appeared in many individuals, while most sequences were rare.

The ends lost 3 bases at V and 1 base at J; junction bases unmatched: 1. Germline loops: CDR1 KGHSH, CDR2 LQKENI. The CDR3 loop spans 15 amino acids. The sequenced sample consisted of PBMCs. J is TRBJ2-2 and V is TRBV18; 8 bases map to TRBD1. This receptor was taken from a woman between 18 and 29 years old in good health and CMV-seropositive. The CDR3 spells CASSPGQGNTGELFF. The DNA for the CDR3 is TGTGCCAGCTCACCTGGACAGGGGAACACCGGGGAGCTGTTTTTT. Full variable domain (outside the CDR3, taken from reference TRBV18 and TRBJ2-2): NAGVMQNPRHLVRRRGQEARLRCSPMKGHSHVYWYRQLPEEGLKFMVYLQKENIIDESGMPKERFSAEFPKEGPSILRIQQVVRGDSAAYFCASSPGQGNTGELFFGEGSRLTVL.